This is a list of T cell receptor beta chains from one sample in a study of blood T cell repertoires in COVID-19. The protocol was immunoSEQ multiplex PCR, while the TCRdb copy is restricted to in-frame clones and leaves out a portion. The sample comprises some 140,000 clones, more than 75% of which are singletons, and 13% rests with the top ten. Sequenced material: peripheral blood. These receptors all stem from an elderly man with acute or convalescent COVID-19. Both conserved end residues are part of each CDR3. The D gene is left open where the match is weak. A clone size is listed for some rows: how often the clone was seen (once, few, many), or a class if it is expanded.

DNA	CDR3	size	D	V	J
TGTGCCACCTTAAGAGACAGGGAGAATTCACCCCTCCACTTT	CATLRDRENSPLHF	many	TRBD1	TRBV2	TRBJ1-6
TGTGCCAGCAGGTTTAACCAGGGTGTCGAGCAGTACTTC	CASRFNQGVEQYF	few	-	TRBV11-1	TRBJ2-7
TGTGCCAGCAGTTACGTGCTAAGCACAGATACGCAGTATTTT	CASSYVLSTDTQYF	-	-	TRBV6-2/TRBV6-3	TRBJ2-3
TGTGCCAGCACGTGGGGCCAAAGCTCCTACAATGAGCAGTTCTTC	CASTWGQSSYNEQFF	-	-	TRBV5-4	TRBJ2-1
TGTGCCAGCAAGGGGGGGGGTACGCAGTATTTT	CASKGGGTQYF	-	-	TRBV27	TRBJ2-3
TGTGCCACCAGCAGAGATCCAGTCTATGCCAGGGGGTTTGGCTACACCTTC	CATSRDPVYARGFGYTF	many	TRBD1	TRBV15	TRBJ1-2
TGTGCCAGCAGCTTTAACAGACAGGTCTATGGCTACACCTTC	CASSFNRQVYGYTF	-	-	TRBV5-5	TRBJ1-2
TGTGCCAGCAGCGCCCAGACCTGGGGGGGGGAGACCCAGTACTTC	CASSAQTWGGETQYF	-	TRBD2	TRBV11-2	TRBJ2-5
TGCGCCAGCAGCCAAGTCCCTGGGGAGGCTAACTATGGCTACACCTTC	CASSQVPGEANYGYTF	-	-	TRBV4-1	TRBJ1-2
TGTGCCAGCAGCGGGAGGGTGGGGCAGCCCCAGCATTTT	CASSGRVGQPQHF	-	-	TRBV21-1	TRBJ1-5
TGTGCCAGCAGCTCGGGACTAGAAAACATTCAGTACTTC	CASSSGLENIQYF	-	TRBD2	TRBV7-3	TRBJ2-4
TGTGCCAGCAGCTTAGCGGGACTAGCGGGGGACCCCTACGAGCAGTACTTC	CASSLAGLAGDPYEQYF	-	TRBD2	TRBV7-2	TRBJ2-7
TGTGCCAGCAGTGAGGCCCCAGCGGGGTTCACCAATGAGCAGTTCTTC	CASSEAPAGFTNEQFF	-	TRBD2	TRBV2	TRBJ2-1
TGTGCCAGCAGCTTACGGGGGGGAACTTACAATGAGCAGTTCTTC	CASSLRGGTYNEQFF	-	TRBD2	TRBV11-3	TRBJ2-1
TGTGCCACCAGTGACGCGGACAGCTACCAAGAGACCCAGTACTTC	CATSDADSYQETQYF	-	-	TRBV24-1	TRBJ2-5
TGTGCCAGCAGCCCCAGGGGGCTAGTCTACGAGCAGTACTTC	CASSPRGLVYEQYF	-	TRBD1	TRBV11-2	TRBJ2-7
TGCGCCAGCAGCTTGAGTGGTGGGGAGGGAGCCGAGCAGTACTTC	CASSLSGGEGAEQYF	-	TRBD2	TRBV5-1	TRBJ2-7
TGCGCCAGCAGCCAAGATGCGGCCAGCTTCAATCAGCCCCAGCATTTT	CASSQDAASFNQPQHF	-	-	TRBV4-3	TRBJ1-5
TGTGCCAGCAGCCAGGTCATACAGGGGGTCAACTATGGCTACACCTTC	CASSQVIQGVNYGYTF	-	TRBD1	TRBV3-1/TRBV3-2	TRBJ1-2
TGTGCCAGTAGTCCCTGGACAGATTATAATGAAAAACTGTTTTTT	CASSPWTDYNEKLFF	-	-	TRBV19	TRBJ1-4
TGTGCCAGCAGTTTCGGACAGACTGATCAGCCCCAGCATTTT	CASSFGQTDQPQHF	-	-	TRBV2	TRBJ1-5
TGTGCCAGCAGCTTGGAGGACAGGGAAAACTATGGCTACACCTTC	CASSLEDRENYGYTF	few	TRBD1	TRBV5-4	TRBJ1-2
TGTGCCAGCAGCTTAGATCGCGGAACCTACAATGAGCAGTTCTTC	CASSLDRGTYNEQFF	few	-	TRBV7-2	TRBJ2-1
TGTGCCAGCAGCTACAGGGGGTTTTACGAGCAGTACTTC	CASSYRGFYEQYF	-	TRBD1	TRBV13	TRBJ2-7
TGTGCCAGCAGGATACAGGGACCCAATCAGCCCCAGCATTTT	CASRIQGPNQPQHF	-	-	TRBV6-6	TRBJ1-5
TGTGCCAGCAAAGGGACAGAAGAGACCCAGTACTTC	CASKGTEETQYF	-	TRBD1	TRBV5-4	TRBJ2-5
TGTGCCAGCAGCCAGTCTCCGGGACAGAGCTCTGGAAACACCATATATTTT	CASSQSPGQSSGNTIYF	-	TRBD1	TRBV7-3	TRBJ1-3
TGTGCCAGCAGTTACTCGGACAGGACTGTCGGGACCCAGTACTTC	CASSYSDRTVGTQYF	-	TRBD1	TRBV6-6	TRBJ2-5
TGTGCCAGCAGTTCACCTGATTGGAGAGCGGGGGAGCTGTTTTTT	CASSSPDWRAGELFF	-	-	TRBV6-2/TRBV6-3	TRBJ2-2
TGTGCCAGCAGCATAACTAGCGGGGTATACAATGAGCAGTTCTTC	CASSITSGVYNEQFF	-	TRBD2	TRBV7-2	TRBJ2-1
TGCGCCAGCAGCTCCCGGGACAGTAATTCACCCCTCCACTTT	CASSSRDSNSPLHF	-	TRBD1	TRBV5-1	TRBJ1-6
TGTGCCAGCAGCTTAATCTCACAGCCTAACTATGGCTACACCTTC	CASSLISQPNYGYTF	-	-	TRBV7-2	TRBJ1-2
TGCGCCAGCAGCCAAGCCCTTCTACGGAACACCGGGGAGCTGTTTTTT	CASSQALLRNTGELFF	-	-	TRBV4-1	TRBJ2-2
TGTGCCAGCTCGAGGGCGAATCAGCCCCAGCATTTT	CASSRANQPQHF	-	-	TRBV28	TRBJ1-5
TGTGCCAGCAGTTACTTACCGGGACTAGCGACCTACGAGCAGTACTTC	CASSYLPGLATYEQYF	-	TRBD2	TRBV6-2/TRBV6-3	TRBJ2-7
TGTGCCAGCAGTGTACCGGGACTAGCGGCCGGGGAGCTGTTTTTT	CASSVPGLAAGELFF	-	TRBD2	TRBV25-1	TRBJ2-2
TGTGCCAGCAGTGTGGGACAGGCTGTAAACACCATATATTTT	CASSVGQAVNTIYF	-	TRBD1	TRBV28	TRBJ1-3
TGTGCCACCAGCAGGGGGAGCGGTTTCTATGAGCAGTTCTTC	CATSRGSGFYEQFF	-	-	TRBV15	TRBJ2-1
TGTGCCAGCAGCTTAAGGCTAGCGGGGGGGCTGAAGACAGATACGCAGTATTTT	CASSLRLAGGLKTDTQYF	-	TRBD2	TRBV7-8	TRBJ2-3
TGTGCCAGCAGCGTAACAGGGCCGGGAGATACGCAGTATTTT	CASSVTGPGDTQYF	few	-	TRBV9	TRBJ2-3
TGTGCCAGCAGTTCGGCCGGGACAGGGTTCACAGATACGCAGTATTTT	CASSSAGTGFTDTQYF	-	TRBD1	TRBV6-6	TRBJ2-3
TGTGCCAGCAGCTCCCTGCTAGGTAGCAATCAGCCCCAGCATTTT	CASSSLLGSNQPQHF	-	-	TRBV5-5	TRBJ1-5
TGTGCCACCAGTGGAGGCATTTCGGATGGCTACACCTTC	CATSGGISDGYTF	-	-	TRBV24-1	TRBJ1-2
TGTGCCAGCTCACCGGGGCAGGGGGCGAGCGAGCAGTACTTC	CASSPGQGASEQYF	few	TRBD1	TRBV18	TRBJ2-7
TGTGCCAGCAGCTTGGGGGGGACACCCGGTACAGAGACCCAGTACTTC	CASSLGGTPGTETQYF	-	-	TRBV7-2	TRBJ2-5
TGTGCCAGCAGCGTAGGGGGAGTGAACTATGGCTACACCTTC	CASSVGGVNYGYTF	-	-	TRBV9	TRBJ1-2
TGTGCCAGCAGCCCGCGGACAGGGGGCGACGAGCAGTACTTC	CASSPRTGGDEQYF	once	TRBD1	TRBV5-4	TRBJ2-7
TGTGCCAGCAGCCCTTGGGACAGGGGAAATAATTCACCCCTCCACTTT	CASSPWDRGNNSPLHF	-	TRBD1	TRBV3-1/TRBV3-2	TRBJ1-6
TGTGCCAGCAGCCGTCAGGGGGCCGTGAACACTGAAGCTTTCTTT	CASSRQGAVNTEAFF	-	TRBD1	TRBV27	TRBJ1-1
TGTGCCAGCAGCTTAGCCGGGGGGCATGGAGAGACCCAGTACTTC	CASSLAGGHGETQYF	-	-	TRBV7-9	TRBJ2-5
TGTGCCAGCAGCGTAGACCAGGTCCCTAACTATGGCTACACCTTC	CASSVDQVPNYGYTF	-	-	TRBV9	TRBJ1-2
TGTGCCAGTAGTAGGGGCGACAGTCTATTATACAATGAGCAGTTCTTC	CASSRGDSLLYNEQFF	-	-	TRBV19	TRBJ2-1